These 24 T cell receptor beta chains share one sample of origin, sequenced in a study of blood T cells in healthy people across ages. Combining a sample-barcoded 5' primer with a J-beta primer mix, a second PCR ran for 7 to 11 cycles. Each CDR3 protein is one row after TCRdb ran MiXCR on the 5' RACE reads. This table holds roughly 1,700,000 distinct CDR3 sequences, approximately 28% found once. What was sequenced was blood. These receptors were obtained from a woman in her 30s in good health.

This clonotype was picked up a small number of times. Its ends do not fully match the called genes, so a read error is possible. The chain employs TRBV15 and TRBJ2-1, with 7 bases identical to TRBD2. Looked up from germline, CDR1 is LNHNV and CDR2 is YYDKDF (reference sequence). The CDR3 is made up of 18 amino acids. CDR3 residues: CATSRESEGAGIYDEQFF. The CDR3 DNA follows: TGTGCCACCAGCAGAGAGTCGGAGGGAGCGGGGATCTACGATGAGCAGTTCTTC.

This clonotype has only a few counts. The gene calls are TRBV7-2 and TRBJ2-7; D is ambiguous. The length of the CDR3 is 14 residues. Germline CDR1 reads SGHTA; CDR2 reads FQGNSA. Trimming left V 5 bases short and J 0 bases short, with 11 bases between. DNA of the CDR3: TGTGCCAGCAGCCGACCTCTCCCCTCCTACGAGCAGTACTTC. Amino acids: CASSRPLPSYEQYF.

This clonotype was detected a few times. This chain uses TRBV4-1 with TRBJ2-7; TRBD2 might be the D (5 bases). Germline assignment: CDR1 MGHRA and CDR2 YSYEKL. The CDR3 is 17 amino acids. V was trimmed by 4 bases and J by 1 base, leaving 20 bases between them. The CDR3, as DNA: TGCGCCAGCAGCCTCAGAGGGCGCTCGAGCGGTTCCTACGAGCAGTACTTC. Translating gives CASSLRGRSSGSYEQYF.

The chain combines TRBV4-3 with TRBJ1-2; possibly TRBD1 for D (6 bases). The CDR3 has 15 amino acids. Between the trimmed V and J ends, which lost 0 bases and 8 bases, there was a span of 16 bases. Germline V gives CDR1 LGHNA, CDR2 YSLEER. The CDR3 DNA reads TGCGCCAGCAGCCAAGATCAGGGTACAGGGAGAGGCTACACCTTC. It translates to CASSQDQGTGRGYTF.

This clonotype was seen a handful of times. J is TRBJ2-1 and V is TRBV2, with a weak D call TRBD2 (6 bases). Germline V gene sequence: CDR1 SNHLY, CDR2 FYNNEI. The CDR3 loop spans 11 amino acids. V gave up 6 bases and J gave up 11 bases, with 11 bases separating them. As DNA, the CDR3 is TGTGCCAGCAGAGTGGCGGGGAAGCAGTTCTTC. Amino acids: CASRVAGKQFF. Complete variable domain (other parts from reference TRBV2 and TRBJ2-1): EPEVTQTPSHQVTQMGQEVILRCVPISNHLYFYWYRQILGQKVEFLVSFYNNEISEKSEIFDDQFSVERPDGSNFTLKIRSTKLEDSAMYFCASRVAGKQFFGPGTRLTVL.

Only one count was recorded for this clonotype. The chain joins TRBV20-1 to TRBJ1-5; 10 positions match TRBD1. This CDR3 is built from 15 residues. With 1 base clipped from V and 3 bases from J, the junction kept 3 bases outside the gene matches. Germline CDR1 is DFQATT and CDR2 is SNEGSKA (reference sequence). The CDR3 DNA is TGCAGTGCTAGAGGACAGGGGGCTGTCAATCAGCCCCAGCATTTT. Translating it yields CSARGQGAVNQPQHF.

V gene TRBV27 combines with J gene TRBJ2-1; TRBD2 aligns across 12 bases. The J segment lost 12 bases and the V segment lost 10 bases, leaving 13 bases of the junction unmatched. Germline lookup yields CDR1 MNHEY and CDR2 SMNVEV (reference sequence). This CDR3 is built from 14 residues. Here the CDR3 reads CATAKTSGSEVQFF. CDR3 DNA sequence: TGTGCCACGGCAAAGACTAGCGGGAGTGAGGTGCAGTTCTTC.

The CDR3 loop is CATASIGGRYNEQFF. In DNA, the CDR3 is TGCGCCACCGCTAGCATCGGCGGAAGATACAATGAGCAGTTCTTC. The gene calls are TRBV5-1 and TRBJ2-1, with D tentatively TRBD2 (5 bases). From germline, CDR1 is SGHRS and CDR2 YFSETQ. The germline V and J ends were trimmed by 9 bases and 4 bases, with 20 bases remaining between them. The CDR3 length is 15 residues.

The chain combines TRBV7-8 with TRBJ2-1, with 12 bases that match TRBD1. V lost 5 bases and J lost 6; bases outside the gene matches: 5. Germline CDR1 and CDR2: SGHVS and FQNEAQ. This CDR3 contains 15 residues. The CDR3 sequence is CASSKGTGGINEQFF. In DNA, the CDR3 is TGTGCCAGCAGCAAAGGGACAGGGGGCATCAATGAGCAGTTCTTC.

The chain has TRBV6-5 and TRBJ1-2, with a weak D call TRBD1 (6 bases). Germline lookup yields CDR1 MNHEY and CDR2 SVGAGI. CDR3 length equals 12 residues. V lost 4 bases to trimming and J lost 11 bases, with 14 bases between them. The DNA of the CDR3 is TGTGCCAGCAGTTCGAACGACAGGATATACACCTTC. Protein: CASSSNDRIYTF.

Many counts were recorded for this clonotype. The chain has TRBV29-1 and TRBJ2-1; D not certain. Trimming removed 6 bases at V and 7 bases at J, with 7 bases between. Per the germline V gene, CDR1 is SQVTM and CDR2 is ANQGSEA. The CDR3 consists of 10 residues. This CDR3 reads CSVGWNEQFF. CDR3 sequence (DNA): TGCAGCGTCGGGTGGAATGAGCAGTTCTTC.

This clonotype was recorded at least ten times. A junction boundary mismatches the germline segment, possibly from a read error. This rearrangement joins TRBV5-1 to TRBJ2-6; no reliable D call. CDR3 size: 16 residues. CDR1 is SGHRS and CDR2 is YFSETQ in the germline V gene. CDR3 in amino acids: CASSLGGGAGANVLTF. CDR3 DNA sequence: TGTGCCAGCAGTTTAGGTGGTGGAGCTGGGGCCAACGTCCTGACTTTC.

The V gene is TRBV4-1, the J gene TRBJ2-5, with TRBD1 matching 7 bases. The J segment lost 11 bases and the V segment lost 4 bases, leaving 22 bases of the junction unmatched. Germline V CDR1 and CDR2: MGHRA, YSYEKL. This CDR3 has 17 amino acids. This CDR3 is CASSREPGQLSSYRQYF. In nucleotides, the CDR3 is TGCGCCAGCAGCCGGGAACCGGGACAGCTATCTTCCTATCGGCAGTACTTC.

This clonotype was seen a handful of times. The V gene is TRBV4-1, the J gene TRBJ2-5; a weak D match, TRBD1 (6 bases). Trimming removed 1 base from V and 1 base from J, with 13 bases in between. CDR1 is MGHRA, CDR2 YSYEKL, per germline. The CDR3 contains 16 residues. CDR3 sequence: CASSQGATGGQETQYF. The CDR3 DNA reads as TGCGCCAGCAGCCAAGGGGCGACAGGAGGCCAAGAGACCCAGTACTTC.

The gene calls are TRBV29-1 and TRBJ1-1; D is unclear. The CDR3 has 10 amino acids. CDR1 and CDR2 (germline): SQVTM, ANQGSEA. V lost 7 bases and J lost 7, with 10 bases in between. This CDR3 reads CSATELEAFF. The CDR3 bases are TGCAGCGCCACGGAGCTTGAAGCTTTCTTT.

This clonotype was seen more than once but under ten times. The J gene is TRBJ1-4, the V gene TRBV13, with 7 positions matching TRBD1. Losses at the gene ends were 0 bases for V and 5 bases for J; bases not matched to a gene: 6. CDR3 length: 16 amino acids. In germline, CDR1 is PRHDT, CDR2 FYEKMQ (reference sequence). The CDR3 sequence is CASSLGIRQGNEKLFF. The CDR3 region has the DNA TGTGCCAGCAGCTTAGGAATACGACAGGGAAATGAAAAACTGTTTTTT.

This chain links TRBV14 with TRBJ1-1; 7 bases match TRBD1. Germline CDR1 reads SGHDN; CDR2 reads FVKESK. The V gene end was trimmed by 4 bases and the J gene end by 4 bases; junction bases not matched to a gene: 6. The CDR3 is made up of 14 amino acids. The CDR3 protein is CASSLATGTTEAFF. CDR3 bases: TGTGCCAGCAGCCTAGCGACAGGGACCACTGAAGCTTTCTTT.

Only a few counts were recorded for this clonotype. The chain recombines TRBV12-3 or TRBV12-4 with TRBJ2-1; no definite D call. This CDR3 spans 12 amino acids. V was trimmed by 3 bases and J by 7 bases, leaving 7 bases between them. This chain's CDR3 is CASSFLVNEQFF. The DNA of the CDR3 is TGTGCCAGCAGTTTCCTCGTTAATGAGCAGTTCTTC.

The chain combines TRBV5-1 with TRBJ2-1, with D possibly TRBD2 on 6 matching bases. CDR1 and CDR2 from the germline V gene are SGHRS and YFSETQ. Trimming left V 7 bases short and J 4 bases short, with 18 bases between. This CDR3 spans 15 amino acids. The CDR3 is CASELTGDLYNEQFF. DNA of the CDR3: TGCGCCAGCGAGTTGACGGGGGATCTGTACAATGAGCAGTTCTTC.

This clonotype was detected many times. The genes are TRBV7-2 and TRBJ2-1; 11 nucleotides line up with TRBD2. Germline CDR1 reads SGHTA; CDR2 reads FQGNSA. This CDR3 spans 20 amino acids. The V gene end was trimmed by 6 bases and the J gene end by 8 bases; junction bases not matched to a gene: 24. CDR3 in amino acids: CASRSSTGFTSGRFGDEQFF. CDR3 coding DNA: TGTGCCAGCAGATCCTCGACAGGATTTACTAGCGGGAGATTCGGGGATGAGCAGTTCTTC.

A note on this clonotype: This may be a read error: a much more frequent sequence differs by one nucleotide. The chain carries TRBV10-3 and TRBJ2-7; D ambiguous. Trimming cost V 4 bases and J 2 bases, with 9 bases left between them. The germline V gene has CDR1 ENHRY and CDR2 SYGVKD. The CDR3 is 13 amino acids. The CDR3 protein is CAISAGSTYEQYF. CDR3 nucleotide sequence: TGTGCCATCAGTGCCGGCAGTACCTACGAGCAGTACTTC.

The gene calls are TRBV27 and TRBJ1-5; 9 positions match TRBD1. CDR3 size: 17 residues. CDR1 is MNHEY, CDR2 SMNVEV, per germline (reference sequence). Trimming at V came to 5 bases and at J to 6 bases, leaving 14 bases not matched to a gene. The chain's CDR3 is CASSPYFRTGALQPQHF. CDR3 nucleotides: TGTGCCAGCAGTCCTTACTTTAGGACAGGGGCCCTTCAGCCCCAGCATTTT.

The chain couples TRBV14 to TRBJ2-1; the match to TRBD2 covers 9 bases. The CDR3 has 19 amino acids. V was clipped by 5 bases and J by 7 bases; unmatched bases: 21. The germline V gene has CDR1 SGHDN and CDR2 FVKESK. Written as DNA, the CDR3 is TGTGCCAGCAGCTCTTCAATGGGGTTAGCGGGAGTGGGATTAAATGAGCAGTTCTTC. Translating it yields CASSSSMGLAGVGLNEQFF.

The V call is TRBV7-2, the J call TRBJ2-7; tentative D call: TRBD2 (5 bases). The length of the CDR3 is 15 residues. Germline lookup yields CDR1 SGHTA and CDR2 FQGNSA. The V end lost 3 bases, the J end lost 7 bases, and 19 bases lay between the germline ends. The CDR3 reads CASSFFRGGSREQYF. CDR3 nucleotide sequence: TGTGCCAGCAGCTTTTTCCGAGGAGGAAGTCGAGAGCAGTACTTC.